The 20 T cell receptor beta chains presented below share a single source sample, sequenced in a study of beta chain features in type 1 diabetes. Expressed TCRB transcripts were sequenced because the entire RNA isolate underwent reverse transcription. The method was immunoSEQ multiplex PCR; TCRdb's version includes in-frame clones alone and lacks a portion of them. The sample contains hundreds of thousands of clones, 14% of which appear only once. Sequenced sample: naive CD4+ T cells from blood. The source is a woman aged 40 to 55 in good health.

V gene TRBV2 combines with J gene TRBJ1-1; 7 nucleotides line up with TRBD1. This CDR3 is built from 14 residues. Germline V gene sequence: CDR1 SNHLY, CDR2 FYNNEI. V was pared by 5 bases and J by 0 bases, with 3 bases of the junction left unmatched. CDR3 coding DNA: TGTGCCAGCAGTCAGGGACAGCTGAACACTGAAGCTTTCTTT. Its translation is CASSQGQLNTEAFF.

This clone occurred a few times. The chain carries TRBV11-2 and TRBJ1-4, with D perhaps matching TRBD1 (6 bases). Germline lookup yields CDR1 SGHAT and CDR2 FQNNGV. V lost 1 base and J lost 8, with 14 bases in between. The CDR3 extends over 15 amino acids. The CDR3, as DNA: TGTGCCAGCAGCTTAGTTGGCAGGGGATCCGAAAAACTGTTTTTT. This encodes CASSLVGRGSEKLFF.

This clone has a handful of counts. This chain connects TRBV7-9 to TRBJ1-3; D gene unclear. Trimming removed 2 bases from V and 3 bases from J, with 20 bases in between. There are 18 residues in the CDR3. CDR1 is SEHNR, CDR2 FQNEAQ, per germline (reference sequence). The CDR3, as DNA: TGTGCCAGCAGCTTACTGGCGGCTCACAAGGAAGGTGGAAACACCATATATTTT. This gives the protein CASSLLAAHKEGGNTIYF.

The chain combines TRBV9 with TRBJ2-5; tentatively, D is TRBD2 (7 bases). The V gene's germline CDR1 is SGDLS and CDR2 YYNGEE. The CDR3 extends over 16 amino acids. The V end lost 0 bases, the J end lost 2 bases, and 14 bases lay between the germline ends. DNA for the CDR3: TGTGCCAGCAGCGTAGGGTGGGGGGGCGGACAAGAGACCCAGTACTTC. Translation: CASSVGWGGGQETQYF. The full variable domain, in which reference TRBV9 and TRBJ2-5 provide the parts outside the CDR3, is DSGVTQTPKHLITATGQRVTLRCSPRSGDLSVYWYQQSLDQGLQFLIQYYNGEERAKGNILERFSAQQFPDLHSELNLSSLELGDSALYFCASSVGWGGGQETQYFGPGTRLLVL.

In this sample, this clone turned up a few times. The gene calls are TRBV6-6 and TRBJ2-4; D possibly corresponds to TRBD1 (5 bases). The CDR3 runs 14 residues. The germline V and J ends were trimmed by 2 bases and 6 bases, with 11 bases remaining between them. Looked up from germline, CDR1 is MNHNY and CDR2 is SVGAGI (reference sequence). CDR3 region: CASSYGATPNIQYF. As DNA, the CDR3 is TGTGCCAGCAGTTACGGGGCCACCCCAAACATTCAGTACTTC.

This clone was observed a handful of times. V gene TRBV9 combines with J gene TRBJ2-2, with a tentative D call TRBD1 (5 bases). Trimming left V 0 bases short and J 6 bases short, with 9 bases between. Per the germline V gene, CDR1 is SGDLS and CDR2 is YYNGEE. This CDR3 spans 14 amino acids. The DNA of the CDR3 is TGTGCCAGCAGCGTAGAAGGGGTGCCCGGGGAGCTGTTTTTT. Translating it yields CASSVEGVPGELFF.

This chain uses TRBV21-1 with TRBJ1-2. TRBV21-1 is a documented pseudogene. This CDR3 spans 14 amino acids. DNA of the CDR3: TGTGCCAGCAGCAAACACCAGCGACGCTATGGCTACACCTTC. This sequence encodes CASSKHQRRYGYTF.

This clone was seen only a few times. The chain employs TRBV18 and TRBJ2-3; 13 nucleotides align to TRBD2. V dropped 8 bases and J dropped 1; count of bases not matched to a gene: 6. From germline, CDR1 is KGHSH and CDR2 LQKENI. The CDR3 totals 16 residues. In nucleotides, the CDR3 is TGTGCCAGCCGGGGACTAGCGGGGAGACGCACAGATACGCAGTATTTT. As protein: CASRGLAGRRTDTQYF.

The chain has TRBV11-2 and TRBJ2-7, with D unresolved. The CDR3 is 16 amino acids. Trimming took off 5 bases at V and 0 bases at J, with 17 bases between the two ends. Germline values: CDR1 SGHAT, CDR2 FQNNGV. In DNA, the CDR3 is TGTGCCAGCAGCCCTCCAACCTTACTGAGCTCCTACGAGCAGTACTTC. It is translated as CASSPPTLLSSYEQYF.

There are a few counts of this clone. This chain links TRBV5-4 with TRBJ1-2; the match to TRBD1 covers 9 bases. Germline CDR1 SGHNT, CDR2 YYREEE (reference sequence). The CDR3 is made up of 16 amino acids. With 4 bases clipped from V and 4 bases from J, the junction kept 11 bases outside the gene matches. The CDR3 reads CASSPAGTGYSYGYTF. The DNA for the CDR3 is TGTGCCAGCAGCCCGGCCGGGACAGGGTATTCCTATGGCTACACCTTC.

This clone has just a few counts. This rearrangement joins TRBV4-1 to TRBJ2-3; possible D gene TRBD1, 6 bases. The CDR3 totals 17 residues. Deletions cut 0 bases from V and 1 base from J, with 14 bases between. Germline CDR1 and CDR2: MGHRA and YSYEKL. The CDR3, as DNA: TGCGCCAGCAGCCAAGATCCCCAGGGGCTCGGCACAGATACGCAGTATTTT. This gives the protein CASSQDPQGLGTDTQYF.

The chain carries TRBV7-2 and TRBJ2-2; TRBD2 might be the D (7 bases). Trimming took off 8 bases at V and 0 bases at J, with 16 bases between the two ends. The length of the CDR3 is 16 residues. In germline, CDR1 is SGHTA, CDR2 FQGNSA. CDR3 nucleotides: TGTGCCAGCGCGCCGCCGGGGGGCACGAACACCGGGGAGCTGTTTTTT. Its translation is CASAPPGGTNTGELFF.

The CDR3 reads CASSVLTGPLGELFF. CDR3 bases: TGTGCCAGCAGCGTATTAACAGGGCCCCTAGGAGAGCTGTTTTTT. V usage is TRBV9 and J usage is TRBJ2-2; perhaps TRBD1 as D (6 bases). Germline V gene data show CDR1 as SGDLS and CDR2 as YYNGEE. V was cut by 1 base and J by 11 bases, with 18 bases left in between. The CDR3 is 15 amino acids.

V and J are TRBV6-5 and TRBJ1-5, with D possibly TRBD1 on 5 matching bases. V lost 0 bases, J lost 5 bases, and 8 bases lay in between. CDR1 MNHEY and CDR2 SVGAGI come from the germline V gene. The CDR3 contains 14 residues. The CDR3 loop is CASSYSGGDQPQHF. CDR3 coding DNA: TGTGCCAGCAGTTACTCTGGGGGGGATCAGCCCCAGCATTTT.

This clone was observed a few times. This chain uses TRBV29-1 with TRBJ2-1; TRBD2 is a possible D gene (6 bases). Trimming shortened V by 6 bases and J by 5 bases, and 17 bases separated the two germline ends. The CDR3 totals 14 residues. CDR1 SQVTM and CDR2 ANQGSEA come from the germline V gene. The CDR3, as DNA: TGCAGCGTCGCCGGCACACGGGGGAACAATGAGCAGTTCTTC. Translating gives CSVAGTRGNNEQFF.

This clone has more than one count but fewer than ten. The V gene is TRBV6-6, the J gene TRBJ2-4; 10 bases align to TRBD2. V gave up 10 bases and J gave up 14 bases; unmatched junction bases: 17. Germline V gene sequence: CDR1 MNHNY, CDR2 SVGAGI (reference sequence). The CDR3 sequence is 14 residues long. CDR3 coding DNA: TGTGCCACCCTCAGAGGAAGCGGGGGGGCCATGGAGTACTTC. Its protein is CATLRGSGGAMEYF.

There are a few counts of this clone. V usage is TRBV5-1 and J usage is TRBJ1-4; 7 nucleotides match TRBD1. Trimming took 2 bases from V and 9 from J; bases not matched to a gene: 4. From germline, CDR1 is SGHRS and CDR2 YFSETQ. This CDR3 has 13 residues. The CDR3 here is CASSLRDSQKLFF. The CDR3, as DNA: TGCGCCAGCAGCTTAAGGGACAGCCAAAAACTGTTTTTT.

V and J are TRBV7-2 and TRBJ1-1; 7 nucleotides align to TRBD1. V lost 1 base and J lost 1; bases outside the gene matches: 3. Looked up from germline, CDR1 is SGHTA and CDR2 is FQGNSA. CDR3 length equals 15 residues. CDR3 bases: TGTGCCAGCAGCTTAGTAGGGGGCGGGAACACTGAAGCTTTCTTT. Protein: CASSLVGGGNTEAFF.

V gene TRBV5-4 combines with J gene TRBJ2-3, with 8 positions matching TRBD2. Germline V gives CDR1 SGHNT, CDR2 YYREEE (reference sequence). CDR3 length: 16 residues. With V trimmed by 0 bases and J by 4 bases, 7 bases remained unmatched. In nucleotides, the CDR3 is TGTGCCAGCAGCTTGGAACGGGGGGGGTTGGCAGATACGCAGTATTTT. Its protein is CASSLERGGLADTQYF. Full variable domain (rest looked up from reference TRBV5-4 and TRBJ2-3): ETGVTQSPTHLIKTRGQQVTLRCSSQSGHNTVSWYQQALGQGPQFIFQYYREEENGRGNFPPRFSGLQFPNYSSELNVNALELDDSALYLCASSLERGGLADTQYFGPGTRLTVL.

The chain has TRBV6-6 and TRBJ1-6; 7 bases line up with TRBD1. The CDR3 length is 14 residues. Germline values: CDR1 MNHNY, CDR2 SVGAGI (reference sequence). V gave up 4 bases and J gave up 10 bases; unmatched junction bases: 7. CDR3 region: CASSFRDSRSPLHF. CDR3 sequence (DNA): TGTGCCAGCAGTTTCCGGGACAGTAGGTCACCCCTCCACTTT.